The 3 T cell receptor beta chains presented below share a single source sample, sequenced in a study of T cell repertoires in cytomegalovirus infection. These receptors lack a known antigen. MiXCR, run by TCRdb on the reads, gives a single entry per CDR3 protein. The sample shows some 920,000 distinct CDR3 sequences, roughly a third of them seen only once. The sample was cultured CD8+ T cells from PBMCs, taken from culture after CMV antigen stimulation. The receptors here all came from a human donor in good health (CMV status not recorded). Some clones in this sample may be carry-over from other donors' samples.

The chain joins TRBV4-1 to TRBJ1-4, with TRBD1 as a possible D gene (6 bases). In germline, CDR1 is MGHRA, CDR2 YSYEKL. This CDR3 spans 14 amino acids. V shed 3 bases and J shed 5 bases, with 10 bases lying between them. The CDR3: CASSHQQGNEKLFF. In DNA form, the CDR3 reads TGCGCCAGCAGCCATCAACAGGGAAATGAAAAACTGTTTTTT.

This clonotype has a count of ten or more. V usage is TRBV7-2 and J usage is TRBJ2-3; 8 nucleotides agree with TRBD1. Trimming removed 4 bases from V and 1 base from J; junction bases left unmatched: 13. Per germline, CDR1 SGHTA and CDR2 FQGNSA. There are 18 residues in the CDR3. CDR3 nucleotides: TGTGCCAGCAGCTGGATATTTCAGGGGGCGTGGGGCACAGATACGCAGTATTTT. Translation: CASSWIFQGAWGTDTQYF.

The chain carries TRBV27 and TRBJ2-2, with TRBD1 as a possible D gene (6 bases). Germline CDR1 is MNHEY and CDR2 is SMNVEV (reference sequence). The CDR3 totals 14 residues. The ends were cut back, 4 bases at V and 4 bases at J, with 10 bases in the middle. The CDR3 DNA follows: TGTGCCAGCAGTTCCCCAGGGGTCACCGGGGAGCTGTTTTTT. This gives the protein CASSSPGVTGELFF.